Listed here are 22 T cell receptor beta chains from one sample, sequenced in a study of T cells in Graves' hyperthyroidism and ophthalmopathy. Amplified TCR beta CDR3 regions came from RNA transcripts. First-round RT-PCR with HTBI primers amplified the TCR CDR3 region. TCRdb re-derived calls from the multiplex PCR reads in MiXCR, one entry per CDR3 protein. The table lists approximately 870,000 distinct CDR3 sequences, more than 30% of them singletons, with more than 7% in the top ten. The sequenced sample was blood. These receptors came from a man aged 18 to 35 with Graves' hyperthyroidism.

Worth noting for this clonotype: At one end the junction does not follow the germline gene, possibly because of a read error. The chain carries TRBV7-2 and TRBJ1-3, with 8 positions matching TRBD1. Germline V gene sequence: CDR1 SGHTA, CDR2 FQGNSA. There are 17 residues in the CDR3. The CDR3 loop is CASSPADRGISGNTIYF. The DNA for the CDR3 is TGCGCCAGCAGCCCGGCCGACAGGGGTATCTCTGGAAACACCATATATTTT.

This chain uses TRBV7-2 with TRBJ2-5; D remains ambiguous. Germline V gene lookup returns CDR1 SGHTA and CDR2 FQGNSA. The CDR3 is 16 amino acids. Trimming cost V 1 base and J 0 bases, with 12 bases left between them. This CDR3 is CASSLEGGTNQETQYF. In DNA, the CDR3 is TGTGCCAGCAGCTTAGAAGGTGGAACGAACCAAGAGACCCAGTACTTC.

The chain is built from TRBV7-9 and TRBJ1-1; 8 positions agree with TRBD1. The junction had 3 bases not matched to a gene; V was cut back by 1 base and J by 11 bases. The CDR3 is 12 residues long. The V gene's germline CDR1 is SEHNR and CDR2 FQNEAQ (reference sequence). The CDR3 reads CASSLDQGAAFF. In nucleotides, the CDR3 is TGTGCCAGCAGCTTAGATCAGGGGGCGGCTTTCTTT.

The chain links TRBV4-1 to TRBJ1-5; TRBD1 is a possible D gene (5 bases). V was clipped by 5 bases and J by 5 bases, with 16 bases between them. This CDR3 has 15 residues. The V gene's germline CDR1 is MGHRA and CDR2 YSYEKL. The CDR3 bases are TGCGCCAGCAGCGACCATTTGGGACCTTATCAGCCCCAGCATTTT. Amino acids: CASSDHLGPYQPQHF.

In its sample, this clonotype was seen once. The V and J genes are TRBV19 and TRBJ1-6; D is uncertain. Germline V gives CDR1 LNHDA, CDR2 SQIVND (reference sequence). Trimming took 1 base from V and 9 from J, leaving 10 bases between them. The CDR3 covers 14 residues. This CDR3 is CASSIVFGSSPLHF. In nucleotides, the CDR3 is TGTGCCAGTAGTATAGTTTTCGGGAGTTCACCCCTCCACTTT.

In its sample, this clonotype was seen a few times. This chain links TRBV9 with TRBJ2-5; TRBD2 might be the D (6 bases). The V end lost 0 bases, the J end lost 5 bases, and 14 bases lay between the germline ends. Germline V lookup: CDR1 SGDLS, CDR2 YYNGEE. The CDR3 consists of 15 residues. CDR3 protein: CASSVGPSRGETQYF. The CDR3 DNA reads TGTGCCAGCAGCGTAGGGCCTAGCCGGGGGGAGACCCAGTACTTC.

This sequence joins TRBV2 and TRBJ1-5, with D possibly TRBD1 on 6 matching bases. This CDR3 has 16 amino acids. Germline V lookup: CDR1 SNHLY, CDR2 FYNNEI. The germline V and J ends were trimmed by 2 bases and 2 bases, with 13 bases remaining between them. The CDR3 reads CASSETGRGGNQPQHF. The CDR3 coding sequence is TGTGCCAGCAGTGAAACAGGGCGAGGGGGCAATCAGCCCCAGCATTTT.

The chain has TRBV7-8 and TRBJ2-7, with a possible D match to TRBD1 (6 bases). With 1 base removed from V and 4 bases from J, the gap between germline ends came to 14 bases. This CDR3 has 15 residues. The germline V gene encodes CDR1 SGHVS and CDR2 FQNEAQ. The CDR3 here is CASSLVAGALYEQYF. DNA for the CDR3: TGTGCCAGCAGCTTAGTGGCAGGGGCCCTGTACGAGCAGTACTTC.

This clonotype was counted between two and nine times. The chain joins TRBV5-4 to TRBJ1-1, with D tentatively TRBD1 (5 bases). Per germline, CDR1 SGHNT and CDR2 YYREEE (reference sequence). The CDR3 has 14 residues. V was pared by 6 bases and J by 0 bases, with 12 bases between. This chain's CDR3 is CASTPGTVNTEAFF. CDR3 nucleotide sequence: TGTGCCAGCACCCCAGGGACGGTGAACACTGAAGCTTTCTTT.

At least ten counts were recorded for this clonotype. The chain uses TRBV7-3 and TRBJ1-2; 7 bases align to TRBD1. Germline values: CDR1 SGHTA, CDR2 FQGTGA. The CDR3 has 14 amino acids. With V trimmed by 3 bases and J by 4 bases, 5 bases remained unmatched. The CDR3 DNA reads as TGTGCCAGCAGCTTGGACCAGGGGGGCTATGGCTACACCTTC. This codes for CASSLDQGGYGYTF. The variable domain in full, completed from reference TRBV7-3 and TRBJ1-2, reads GAGVSQTPSNKVTEKGKYVELRCDPISGHTALYWYRQSLGQGPEFLIYFQGTGAADDSGLPNDRFFAVRPEGSVSTLKIQRTERGDSAVYLCASSLDQGGYGYTFGSGTRLTVV.

The chain joins TRBV5-4 to TRBJ2-7; D possibly corresponds to TRBD1 (5 bases). CDR3 length: 14 residues. V lost 2 bases and J 3 bases, leaving 12 bases between the germline ends. Looked up from germline, CDR1 is SGHNT and CDR2 is YYREEE (reference sequence). The CDR3 DNA reads as TGTGCCAGCAGCTTAGGGGTACAGCACTACGAGCAGTACTTC. This encodes CASSLGVQHYEQYF.

This clonotype was recorded at least ten times. The chain employs TRBV7-2 and TRBJ2-5, with TRBD2 identical over 7 bases. Trimming cost V 5 bases and J 5 bases; bases outside gene matches: 8. CDR3 length equals 14 residues. The V gene's germline CDR1 is SGHTA and CDR2 FQGNSA. The CDR3 bases are TGTGCCAGCAGCCCTGGACTAGGGTTTGAGACCCAGTACTTC. Translated: CASSPGLGFETQYF.

Regarding this clonotype: This may arise from a read error, as a much more abundant clone is one base away. The chain has TRBV5-1 and TRBJ1-2, with a possible D match to TRBD1 (5 bases). This CDR3 region has 15 residues. Trimming took off 2 bases at V and 3 bases at J, with 14 bases between the two ends. The germline CDR1 and CDR2 sequences are SGHRS and YFSETQ. The CDR3 DNA is TGCGCCAGCAGCTTAGCGGGGGAAGAGGACTATGGCTACACCTTC. It translates to CASSLAGEEDYGYTF.

The chain is built from TRBV7-2 and TRBJ2-5; D could derive from TRBD1 or TRBD2 (6 bases each). In germline, CDR1 is SGHTA, CDR2 FQGNSA. V dropped 1 base and J dropped 5 bases, with 14 bases sitting between them. The length of the CDR3 is 15 residues. The DNA for the CDR3 is TGTGCCAGCAGCTTAGATTCGGGGGCCACGGAGACCCAGTACTTC. Translating it yields CASSLDSGATETQYF.

This clonotype was counted many times. The J gene is TRBJ1-5, the V gene TRBV6-1, with D unresolved. The CDR3 has 13 amino acids. The germline V and J ends were trimmed by 6 bases and 0 bases, with 6 bases remaining between them. Germline-derived CDR1 and CDR2 are MNHNS and SASEGT. The CDR3 nucleotides are TGTGCCAGCAGCCAATATAGCAATCAGCCCCAGCATTTT. Translated: CASSQYSNQPQHF.

This clonotype was counted between two and nine times. This sequence joins TRBV19 and TRBJ2-7; perhaps TRBD2 as D (7 bases). Germline V gene data show CDR1 as LNHDA and CDR2 as SQIVND (reference sequence). With 6 bases removed from V and 3 bases from J, the gap between germline ends came to 18 bases. This CDR3 comprises 15 residues. DNA of the CDR3: TGTGCCAGTAGCCGCGGGGGCGGGGGCAACTACGAGCAGTACTTC. Its translation is CASSRGGGGNYEQYF.

The chain recombines TRBV29-1 with TRBJ2-2; 8 bases map to TRBD1. With 7 bases clipped from V and 10 bases from J, the junction kept 20 bases outside the gene matches. The CDR3 has 16 amino acids. The germline gives CDR1 SQVTM, CDR2 ANQGSEA. The CDR3 reads CSAQPATGEYLEELFF. CDR3 nucleotide sequence: TGCAGCGCTCAGCCTGCGACAGGGGAATATCTCGAGGAGCTGTTTTTT.

This clonotype was recorded only once. The chain uses TRBV10-3 and TRBJ2-7; D is possibly TRBD2 (5 bases). Germline V gene lookup returns CDR1 ENHRY and CDR2 SYGVKD. CDR3 length: 15 residues. The V and J ends lost 2 bases and 0 bases respectively, with 11 bases between them. The CDR3 DNA follows: TGTGCCATCAGTGAGGGTCCGGGGAGCTCCTACGAGCAGTACTTC. As protein: CAISEGPGSSYEQYF.

The table lists this clonotype with a few counts. The genes are TRBV6-5 and TRBJ1-1; the match to TRBD1 covers 7 bases. The CDR3 is 11 residues long. V lost 8 bases and J lost 7; bases outside the gene matches: 4. The V gene's germline CDR1 is MNHEY and CDR2 SVGAGI. The CDR3 is CASGTDDEAFF. The CDR3 DNA reads TGTGCCAGCGGGACAGATGATGAAGCTTTCTTT.

This clonotype was counted a few times. The chain joins TRBV7-2 to TRBJ1-1, with D possibly TRBD1 on 5 matching bases. Germline V gene sequence: CDR1 SGHTA, CDR2 FQGNSA. The V gene lost 7 bases and the J gene lost 3 bases, with 15 bases spanning the gap. CDR3 length: 14 residues. CDR3 nucleotides: TGTGCCAGCACTATAGGAGGGGTGGACACTGAAGCTTTCTTT. This gives the protein CASTIGGVDTEAFF. Full variable domain (missing parts from reference TRBV7-2 and TRBJ1-1): GAGVSQSPSNKVTEKGKDVELRCDPISGHTALYWYRQSLGQGLEFLIYFQGNSAPDKSGLPSDRFSAERTGGSVSTLTIQRTQQEDSAVYLCASTIGGVDTEAFFGQGTRLTVV.

A few counts support this clonotype. This rearrangement joins TRBV9 to TRBJ2-5; possibly TRBD1 or TRBD2 for D (5 bases each). Germline lookup yields CDR1 SGDLS and CDR2 YYNGEE. V was pared by 4 bases and J by 5 bases, with 18 bases between. The CDR3 contains 15 residues. The CDR3 loop is CASSPGTTSRETQYF. Written as DNA, the CDR3 is TGTGCCAGCAGCCCGGGGACCACCTCCAGGGAGACCCAGTACTTC. The full variable domain, its missing parts supplied by reference TRBV9 and TRBJ2-5, is DSGVTQTPKHLITATGQRVTLRCSPRSGDLSVYWYQQSLDQGLQFLIQYYNGEERAKGNILERFSAQQFPDLHSELNLSSLELGDSALYFCASSPGTTSRETQYFGPGTRLLVL.

This clonotype was picked up a small number of times. V and J are TRBV7-6 and TRBJ1-1; weak D call: TRBD1 (5 bases). Per germline, CDR1 SGHVS and CDR2 FNYEAQ. This CDR3 is built from 14 residues. V was trimmed by 5 bases and J by 6 bases, leaving 16 bases between them. The CDR3 region is CASSLPPGGAEAFF. CDR3 DNA sequence: TGTGCCAGCAGCCTACCCCCTGGGGGTGCTGAAGCTTTCTTT.